This entry concerns a single TCR beta chain. Profiling relied on immunoSEQ multiplex PCR, and the TCRdb table lists in-frame clones only, not all of them. The sample gives around 72,000 clones, 80% to 95% of which show up once; approximately 0.44% is in the top ten. This sample is drawn from a study of T cell changes during pregnancy in multiple sclerosis. This CDR3 is 15 amino acids long. In germline, CDR1 is KGHSH, CDR2 LQKENI. After removal of 2 bases from V and 4 bases from J, the junction contained 4 bases not matched to a gene. The rearrangement uses TRBV18 and TRBJ1-3, with TRBD1 identical over 8 bases. This sequence was found in a female donor with multiple sclerosis, enrolled in a pregnancy study. This specimen was CD4+ T cells from peripheral blood mononuclear cells, taken before pregnancy. The CDR3 sequence is CASSPGQGIGNTIYF. In DNA form, the CDR3 reads TGTGCCAGCTCACCAGGACAGGGAATAGGAAACACCATATATTTT.